At least ten counts were recorded for the clone carrying this T cell receptor beta chain. Its target is unknown. The sample belongs to a study of regulatory T cells in long-lasting Graves disease. Study-wide results and caveats: Because few samples were included, accuracy may have been lower.

Arm-PCR with iRepertoire HTBI primers amplified the CDR3 regions for these TCR beta libraries. TCRdb called the multiplex PCR reads again in MiXCR, with one record for every CDR3 protein. This table holds around 480,000 distinct CDR3 sequences, 16% found once. Germline CDR1 and CDR2: LGHDT and YNNKEL (reference sequence). V shed 4 bases, J shed 7 bases, and the junction held 10 bases outside the gene matches. The length of the CDR3 is 16 residues. Time point given: newly diagnosed GD, antithyroid drugs for less than 3 months. PBMC-extracted RNA yielded the TCR library. Patients were enrolled at an endocrinology department in Xi'an, China. Separately, the same data were catalogued under a study of T cells in Graves' hyperthyroidism and ophthalmopathy. In that study: Criteria for exclusion of patients were uncontrolled infection, other autoimmune disease, pregnancy or lactation. In the analysis, a 13 V-J model separated ophthalmopathy from stable hyperthyroidism.

Specimen: peripheral blood mononuclear cells (PBMCs), collected at new diagnosis, from a patient treated with antithyroid drugs. This chain uses TRBV3-1 with TRBJ2-1, with TRBD2 matching over 10 bases. The receptor was isolated from a woman aged 40-65 years with Graves disease. DNA for the CDR3: TGTGCCAGCAGCCGCAACCTAGCGGGGGCGGGAAATGAGCAGTTCTTC. It translates to CASSRNLAGAGNEQFF.